Below, 17 T cell receptor beta chains from the same sample are listed, as sequenced in a study of blood T cell repertoires in COVID-19. Libraries were prepared by immunoSEQ multiplex PCR; TCRdb keeps only in-frame clonotypes and omits some of them. This sample yields approximately 230,000 clones, of which 75% to 95% are seen a single time; approximately 2% belongs to the top ten. Material for sequencing was PBMCs or T cells enriched from blood (not recorded which). The receptor source for this set is a woman between 18 and 30 years old who had recovered from COVID-19.

The CDR3: CATSLLTDTQYF. As DNA, the CDR3 is TGTGCCACCAGCCTCCTTACAGATACGCAGTATTTT. This sequence joins TRBV15 and TRBJ2-3; D unresolved. Germline CDR1 reads LNHNV; CDR2 reads YYDKDF (reference sequence). The V end lost 5 bases, the J end lost 3 bases, and 6 bases lay between the germline ends. The CDR3 sequence is 12 residues long.

The V gene is TRBV7-3, the J gene TRBJ2-1, with D perhaps TRBD1 (6 bases). Germline assignment: CDR1 SGHTA and CDR2 FQGTGA. The CDR3 is 14 amino acids. Deletions cut 6 bases from V and 0 bases from J, with 9 bases between. This CDR3 is CASSVGASYNEQFF. DNA for the CDR3: TGTGCCAGCAGTGTGGGGGCCTCCTACAATGAGCAGTTCTTC.

The CDR3 coding sequence is TGTGCCAGTAGTATCGGGACAGGGGTATATGGCTACACCTTC. It encodes CASSIGTGVYGYTF. The chain uses TRBV19 and TRBJ1-2, with 10 positions matching TRBD1. V lost 3 bases, J lost 5 bases, and 3 bases stayed unmatched. This CDR3 comprises 14 residues. Germline V gives CDR1 LNHDA, CDR2 SQIVND (reference sequence).

The V gene is TRBV5-1, the J gene TRBJ1-2; 7 bases fit TRBD1. In germline, CDR1 is SGHRS, CDR2 YFSETQ. The CDR3 runs to 14 residues. The V gene end was trimmed by 2 bases and the J gene end by 3 bases; junction bases not matched to a gene: 4. The DNA of the CDR3 is TGCGCCAGCAGCTTACAGGGGTCTGACTATGGCTACACCTTC. Its protein is CASSLQGSDYGYTF. The complete variable domain, with remaining parts taken from reference TRBV5-1 and TRBJ1-2, reads KAGVTQTPRYLIKTRGQQVTLSCSPISGHRSVSWYQQTPGQGLQFLFEYFSETQRNKGNFPGRFSGRQFSNSRSEMNVSTLELGDSALYLCASSLQGSDYGYTFGSGTRLTVV.

This sequence joins TRBV10-3 and TRBJ1-1; D is possibly TRBD1 (6 bases). The CDR3 runs to 15 residues. The V gene's germline CDR1 is ENHRY and CDR2 SYGVKD. V lost 2 bases to trimming and J lost 5 bases, with 15 bases between them. This chain's CDR3 is CAISEGARGETEAFF. As DNA, the CDR3 is TGTGCCATCAGTGAGGGAGCCAGGGGAGAGACTGAAGCTTTCTTT.

The V gene is TRBV3-1 (or the pseudogene TRBV3-2), the J gene TRBJ1-2; D is possibly TRBD1 (5 bases). CDR3 length: 14 residues. Germline-derived CDR1 and CDR2 are LGHDT and YNNKEL (reference sequence). V lost 1 base to trimming and J lost 5 bases, with 11 bases between them. The DNA for the CDR3 is TGTGCCAGCAGCCAAGGTGCGGGGGGGTATGGCTACACCTTC. The encoded protein is CASSQGAGGYGYTF.

This clone came up once. The rearrangement links TRBV25-1 to TRBJ2-7; 10 bases agree with TRBD1. The CDR3 is 15 amino acids. With 6 bases clipped from V and 4 bases from J, the junction kept 9 bases outside the gene matches. The germline V gene has CDR1 MGHDK and CDR2 SYGVNS. The chain's CDR3 is CASSGPGQGGYEQYF. The DNA of the CDR3 is TGTGCCAGCAGCGGACCCGGACAGGGGGGGTACGAGCAGTACTTC.

V gene TRBV13 combines with J gene TRBJ2-5, with 8 bases lining up with TRBD1. CDR1 is PRHDT, CDR2 FYEKMQ, per germline (reference sequence). CDR3 length equals 14 residues. V lost 3 bases, J lost 3 bases, and 3 bases stayed unmatched. The CDR3 reads CASSLGQVEETQYF. The CDR3 DNA sequence: TGTGCCAGCAGCTTGGGACAGGTAGAAGAGACCCAGTACTTC.

This clone occurred once. The V gene is TRBV6-2 or TRBV6-3, the J gene TRBJ2-7; D perhaps matches TRBD1 (5 bases). Trimming cost V 0 bases and J 3 bases, with 6 bases left between them. CDR1 is MNHEY and CDR2 is SVGEGT in the germline V gene. This CDR3 contains 13 residues. CDR3 residues: CASSYSDNYEQYF. Written as DNA, the CDR3 is TGTGCCAGCAGTTACTCGGACAACTACGAGCAGTACTTC.

The chain uses TRBV7-7 and TRBJ2-2; TRBD2 agrees at 7 bases. Per the germline V gene, CDR1 is SSHAT and CDR2 is FNYEAQ (reference sequence). The CDR3 sequence is 13 residues long. The CDR3 reads CAGGTENTGELFF. The CDR3 region has the DNA TGTGCGGGGGGGACGGAGAACACCGGGGAGCTGTTTTTT.

The chain employs TRBV10-3 and TRBJ1-6; 7 bases match TRBD1. V lost 4 bases and J lost 9; bases outside the gene matches: 9. The CDR3 runs 15 residues. CDR1 is ENHRY, CDR2 SYGVKD, per germline. The CDR3 region has the DNA TGTGCCATCAGTGCACAGGGGCTACGGGGTTCACCCCTCCACTTT. It encodes CAISAQGLRGSPLHF.

V gene TRBV5-1 combines with J gene TRBJ2-5; no definite D call. Germline values: CDR1 SGHRS, CDR2 YFSETQ. V lost 4 bases and J lost 3, with 10 bases in between. The CDR3 has 13 amino acids. The CDR3 DNA reads as TGCGCCAGCAGCAACATACCTGAAGAGACCCAGTACTTC. Residues: CASSNIPEETQYF.

The chain recombines TRBV24-1 with TRBJ2-1; no firm D call. Germline values: CDR1 KGHDR, CDR2 SFDVKD. The CDR3 covers 16 residues. Deletions cut 5 bases from V and 0 bases from J, with 13 bases between. CDR3 DNA sequence: TGTGCCACCAGTGCTAAAGCCGGTAGCTCCTACAATGAGCAGTTCTTC. Protein sequence: CATSAKAGSSYNEQFF.

This chain connects TRBV11-3 to TRBJ2-1, with TRBD1 identical over 7 bases. CDR1 is SGHNT, CDR2 YENEEA, per germline. The CDR3 is 14 amino acids. V lost 5 bases, J lost 6 bases, and 7 bases stayed unmatched. The CDR3: CASSKGQDRNEQFF. DNA for the CDR3: TGTGCCAGCAGCAAAGGACAGGACCGCAATGAGCAGTTCTTC.

The genes are TRBV27 and TRBJ1-1, with D uncertain. The CDR3 totals 15 residues. The V end lost 1 base, the J end lost 0 bases, and 9 bases lay between the germline ends. The germline gives CDR1 MNHEY, CDR2 SMNVEV (reference sequence). The CDR3 sequence is CASSLWSGMNTEAFF. The CDR3 DNA reads TGTGCCAGCAGTTTATGGTCCGGTATGAACACTGAAGCTTTCTTT.

J is TRBJ1-1 and V is TRBV7-9; 8 positions agree with TRBD1. After removal of 5 bases from V and 11 bases from J, the junction contained 7 bases not matched to a gene. The CDR3 has 12 residues. Germline V gives CDR1 SEHNR, CDR2 FQNEAQ (reference sequence). The DNA of the CDR3 is TGTGCCAGCAGCCCGAGACAGGGGTGGGCTTTCTTT. As protein: CASSPRQGWAFF.

The chain recombines TRBV3-1 (or the pseudogene TRBV3-2) with TRBJ1-2, with 7 bases matching TRBD1. The CDR3 runs 14 residues. The germline gives CDR1 LGHDT, CDR2 YNNKEL (reference sequence). The J segment lost 8 bases and the V segment lost 1 base, leaving 7 bases of the junction unmatched. The CDR3 bases are TGTGCCAGCAGCCAAGGGTCCAGGGGGAGAGGCTACACCTTC. Translation gives CASSQGSRGRGYTF.